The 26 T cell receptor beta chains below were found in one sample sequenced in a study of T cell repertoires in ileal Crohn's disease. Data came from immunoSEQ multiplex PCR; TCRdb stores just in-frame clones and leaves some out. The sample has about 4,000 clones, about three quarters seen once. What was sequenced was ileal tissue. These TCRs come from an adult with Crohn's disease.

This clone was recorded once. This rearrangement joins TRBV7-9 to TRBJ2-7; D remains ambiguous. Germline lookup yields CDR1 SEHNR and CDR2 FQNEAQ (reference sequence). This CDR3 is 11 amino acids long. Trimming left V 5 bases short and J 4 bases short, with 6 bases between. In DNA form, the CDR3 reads TGTGCCAGCAGCCACTATTACGAGCAGTACTTC. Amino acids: CASSHYYEQYF.

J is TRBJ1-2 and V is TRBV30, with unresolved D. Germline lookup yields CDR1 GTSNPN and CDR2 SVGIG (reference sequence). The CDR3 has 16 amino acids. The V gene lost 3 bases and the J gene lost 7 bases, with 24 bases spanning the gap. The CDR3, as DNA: TGTGCCTGGAGGAAGGCGGGCGCCGAACGCCGGGGTGGCTACACCTTC. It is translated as CAWRKAGAERRGGYTF.

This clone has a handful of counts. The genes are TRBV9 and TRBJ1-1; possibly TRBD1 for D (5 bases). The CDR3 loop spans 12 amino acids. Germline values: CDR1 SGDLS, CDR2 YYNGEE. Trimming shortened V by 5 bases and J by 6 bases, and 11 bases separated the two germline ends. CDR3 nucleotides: TGTGCCAGCAGTGGACCGGGGGCTGAAGCTTTCTTT. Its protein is CASSGPGAEAFF.

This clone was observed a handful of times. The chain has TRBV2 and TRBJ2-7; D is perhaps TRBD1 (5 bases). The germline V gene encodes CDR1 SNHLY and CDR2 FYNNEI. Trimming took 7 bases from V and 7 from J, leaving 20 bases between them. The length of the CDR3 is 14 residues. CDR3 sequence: CASNLGLLLREQYF. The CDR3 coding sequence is TGTGCCAGCAATCTGGGGCTCCTCCTACGAGAGCAGTACTTC.

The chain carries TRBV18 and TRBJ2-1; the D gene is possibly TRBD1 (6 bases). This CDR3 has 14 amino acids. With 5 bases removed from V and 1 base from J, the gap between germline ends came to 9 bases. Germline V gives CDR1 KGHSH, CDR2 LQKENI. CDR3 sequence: CASSGQSSYNEQFF. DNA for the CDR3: TGTGCCAGCTCAGGACAGTCATCCTACAATGAGCAGTTCTTC.

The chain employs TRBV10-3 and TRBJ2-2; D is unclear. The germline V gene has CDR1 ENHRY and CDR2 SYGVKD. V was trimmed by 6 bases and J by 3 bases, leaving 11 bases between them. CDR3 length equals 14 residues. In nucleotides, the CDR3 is TGTGCCATCAGGAGGTCCCCCGACACCGGGGAGCTGTTTTTT. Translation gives CAIRRSPDTGELFF.

The CDR3 spells CATSGGLAGGNEQFF. The CDR3, as DNA: TGTGCCACCAGCGGGGGACTAGCGGGAGGGAATGAGCAGTTCTTC. The chain links TRBV15 to TRBJ2-1, with TRBD2 matching over 16 bases. The ends lost 5 bases at V and 7 bases at J; junction bases unmatched: 2. The CDR3 is 15 residues long. CDR1 is LNHNV and CDR2 is YYDKDF in the germline V gene (reference sequence).

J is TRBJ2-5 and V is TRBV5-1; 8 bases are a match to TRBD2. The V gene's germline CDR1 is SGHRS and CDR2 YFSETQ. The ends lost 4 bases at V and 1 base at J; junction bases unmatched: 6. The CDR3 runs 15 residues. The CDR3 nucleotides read TGCGCCAGCAGCCCCTCTCGGGGGGGCCAAGAGACCCAGTACTTC. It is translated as CASSPSRGGQETQYF.

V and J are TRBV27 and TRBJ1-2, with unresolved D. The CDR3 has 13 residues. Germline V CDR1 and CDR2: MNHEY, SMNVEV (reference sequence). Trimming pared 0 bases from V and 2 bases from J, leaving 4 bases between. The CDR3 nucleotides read TGTGCCAGCAGTTTATCCCGGAACTATGGCTACACCTTC. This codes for CASSLSRNYGYTF.

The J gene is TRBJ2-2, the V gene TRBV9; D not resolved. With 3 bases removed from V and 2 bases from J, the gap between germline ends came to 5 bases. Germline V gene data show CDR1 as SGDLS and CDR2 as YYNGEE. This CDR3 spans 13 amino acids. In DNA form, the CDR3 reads TGTGCCAGCAGCGACATTAACACCGGGGAGCTGTTTTTT. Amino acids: CASSDINTGELFF.

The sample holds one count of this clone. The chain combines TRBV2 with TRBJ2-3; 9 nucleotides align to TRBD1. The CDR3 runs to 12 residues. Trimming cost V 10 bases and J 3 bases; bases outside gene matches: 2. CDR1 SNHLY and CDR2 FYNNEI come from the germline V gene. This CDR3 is CATGQGTDTQYF. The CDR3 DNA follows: TGTGCCACCGGACAGGGGACAGATACGCAGTATTTT.

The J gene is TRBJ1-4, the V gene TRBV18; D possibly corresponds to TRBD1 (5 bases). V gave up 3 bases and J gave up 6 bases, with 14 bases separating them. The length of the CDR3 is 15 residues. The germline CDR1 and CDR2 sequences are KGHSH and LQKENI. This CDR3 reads CASSPFGGFDEKLFF. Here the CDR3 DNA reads TGTGCCAGCTCACCCTTCGGGGGTTTTGATGAAAAACTGTTTTTT. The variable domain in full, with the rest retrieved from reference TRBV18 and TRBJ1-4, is NAGVMQNPRHLVRRRGQEARLRCSPMKGHSHVYWYRQLPEEGLKFMVYLQKENIIDESGMPKERFSAEFPKEGPSILRIQQVVRGDSAAYFCASSPFGGFDEKLFFGSGTQLSVL.

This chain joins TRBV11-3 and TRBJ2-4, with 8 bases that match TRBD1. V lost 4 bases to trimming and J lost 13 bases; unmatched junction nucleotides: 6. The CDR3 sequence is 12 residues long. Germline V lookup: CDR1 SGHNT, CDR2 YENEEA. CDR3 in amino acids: CASSSGTGIQYF. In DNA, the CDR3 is TGTGCCAGCAGCTCCGGGACAGGAATCCAGTACTTC.

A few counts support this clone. CDR3 nucleotide sequence: TGCGCCAGCAGCATCGGGGGCGGGAGGAAAGGAGAGACCCAGTACTTC. Its translation is CASSIGGGRKGETQYF. The chain links TRBV5-1 to TRBJ2-5; 8 bases fit TRBD2. The CDR3 is 16 amino acids. The V gene's germline CDR1 is SGHRS and CDR2 YFSETQ. J lost 4 bases, V lost 4 bases, and 12 bases had no gene match.

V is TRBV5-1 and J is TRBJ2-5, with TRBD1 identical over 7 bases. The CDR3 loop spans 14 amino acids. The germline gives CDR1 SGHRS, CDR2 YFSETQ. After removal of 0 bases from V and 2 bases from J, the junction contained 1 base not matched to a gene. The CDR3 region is CASSLGQGQETQYF. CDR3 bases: TGCGCCAGCAGCTTGGGACAGGGTCAAGAGACCCAGTACTTC.

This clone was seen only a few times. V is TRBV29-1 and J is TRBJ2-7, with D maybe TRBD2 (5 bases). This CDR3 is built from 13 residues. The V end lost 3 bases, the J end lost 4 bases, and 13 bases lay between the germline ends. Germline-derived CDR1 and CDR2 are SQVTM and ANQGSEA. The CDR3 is CSVESGEIYEQYF. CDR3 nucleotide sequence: TGCAGCGTTGAGAGCGGTGAAATTTACGAGCAGTACTTC.

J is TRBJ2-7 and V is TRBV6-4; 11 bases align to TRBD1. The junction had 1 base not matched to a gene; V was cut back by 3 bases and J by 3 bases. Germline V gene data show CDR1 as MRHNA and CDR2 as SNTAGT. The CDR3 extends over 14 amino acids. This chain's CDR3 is CASSEGTGGYEQYF. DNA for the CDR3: TGTGCCAGCAGTGAGGGGACAGGGGGCTACGAGCAGTACTTC.

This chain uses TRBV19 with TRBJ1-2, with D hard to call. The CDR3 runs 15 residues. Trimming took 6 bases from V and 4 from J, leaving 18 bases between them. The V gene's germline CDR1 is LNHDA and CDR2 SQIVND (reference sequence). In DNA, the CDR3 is TGTGCCAGTAGACTCGGACTCCCAGCGGGCTATGGCTACACCTTC. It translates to CASRLGLPAGYGYTF.

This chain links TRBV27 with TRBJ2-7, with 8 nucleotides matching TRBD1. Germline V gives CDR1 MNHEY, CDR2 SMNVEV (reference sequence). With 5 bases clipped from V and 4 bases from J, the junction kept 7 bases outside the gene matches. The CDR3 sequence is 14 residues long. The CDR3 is CASSPAGGRYEQYF. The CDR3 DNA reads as TGTGCCAGCAGTCCAGCAGGGGGCCGGTACGAGCAGTACTTC.

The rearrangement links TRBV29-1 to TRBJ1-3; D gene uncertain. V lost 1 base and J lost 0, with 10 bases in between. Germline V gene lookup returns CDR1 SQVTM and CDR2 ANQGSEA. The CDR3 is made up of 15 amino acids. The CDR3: CSVEGDPSSGNTIYF. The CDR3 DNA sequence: TGCAGCGTTGAAGGAGATCCAAGCTCTGGAAACACCATATATTTT. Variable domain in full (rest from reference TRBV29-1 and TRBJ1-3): SAVISQKPSRDICQRGTSLTIQCQVDSQVTMMFWYRQQPGQSLTLIATANQGSEATYESGFVIDKFPISRPNLTFSTLTVSNMSPEDSSIYLCSVEGDPSSGNTIYFGEGSWLTVV.

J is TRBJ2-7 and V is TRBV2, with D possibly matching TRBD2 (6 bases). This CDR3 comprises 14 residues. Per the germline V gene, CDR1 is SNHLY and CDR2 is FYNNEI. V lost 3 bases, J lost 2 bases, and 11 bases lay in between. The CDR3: CASSEAGLAYEQYF. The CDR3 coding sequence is TGTGCCAGCAGTGAGGCGGGGCTAGCCTACGAGCAGTACTTC.

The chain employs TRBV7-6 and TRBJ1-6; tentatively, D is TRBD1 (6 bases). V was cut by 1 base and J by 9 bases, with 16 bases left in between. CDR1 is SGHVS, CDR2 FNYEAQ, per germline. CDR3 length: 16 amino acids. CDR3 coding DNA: TGTGCCAGCAGCTTAGATATGTCCGGCAGGGGTTCACCCCTCCACTTT. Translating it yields CASSLDMSGRGSPLHF.

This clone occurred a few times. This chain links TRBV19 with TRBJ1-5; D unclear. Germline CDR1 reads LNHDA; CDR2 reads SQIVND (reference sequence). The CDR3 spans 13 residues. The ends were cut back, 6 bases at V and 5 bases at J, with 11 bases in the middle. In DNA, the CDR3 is TGTGCCAGTAGCCCTGGGCCGTATCAGCCCCAGCATTTT. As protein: CASSPGPYQPQHF. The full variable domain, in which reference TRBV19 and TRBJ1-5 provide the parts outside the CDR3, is DGGITQSPKYLFRKEGQNVTLSCEQNLNHDAMYWYRQDPGQGLRLIYYSQIVNDFQKGDIAEGYSVSREKKESFPLTVTSAQKNPTAFYLCASSPGPYQPQHFGDGTRLSIL.

CDR3 coding DNA: TGTGTCGGCGGGGATGCCTATGGCTACACCTTC. Residues: CVGGDAYGYTF. This chain connects TRBV30 to TRBJ1-2, with no clear D. The CDR3 contains 11 residues. Germline CDR1 GTSNPN, CDR2 SVGIG (reference sequence).

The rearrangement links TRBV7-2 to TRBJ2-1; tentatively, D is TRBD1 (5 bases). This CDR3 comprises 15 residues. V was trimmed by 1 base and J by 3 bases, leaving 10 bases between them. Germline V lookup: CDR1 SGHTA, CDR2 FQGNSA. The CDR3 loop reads CASSLGAGFYNEQFF. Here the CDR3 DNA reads TGTGCCAGCAGCTTAGGTGCAGGGTTCTACAATGAGCAGTTCTTC.

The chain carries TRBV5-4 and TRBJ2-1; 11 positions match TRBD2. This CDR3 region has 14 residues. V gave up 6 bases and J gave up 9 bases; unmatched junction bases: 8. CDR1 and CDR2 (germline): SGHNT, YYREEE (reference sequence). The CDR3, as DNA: TGTGCCAGCAACACTAGCGGGAGTTACGGTGAGCAGTTCTTC. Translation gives CASNTSGSYGEQFF. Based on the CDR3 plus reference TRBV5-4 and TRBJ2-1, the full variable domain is ETGVTQSPTHLIKTRGQQVTLRCSSQSGHNTVSWYQQALGQGPQFIFQYYREEENGRGNFPPRFSGLQFPNYSSELNVNALELDDSALYLCASNTSGSYGEQFFGPGTRLTVL.